Shown below are 25 T cell receptor beta chains from a single sample sequenced in a study of beta chain features in type 1 diabetes. The sequenced template was cDNA made from the entire isolated RNA. TCRdb's copy holds only in-frame clones and misses some; the assay was immunoSEQ multiplex PCR. The profile shows over 300,000 clones, 6.5% to 10% of them singletons. Sequencing was carried out using central memory CD4+ T cells from blood. These receptors all come from a woman aged 18-29 years in good health.

This clone was seen a handful of times. The chain employs TRBV7-9 and TRBJ2-1, with D unresolved. Germline-derived CDR1 and CDR2 are SEHNR and FQNEAQ (reference sequence). This CDR3 is built from 16 residues. The germline V and J ends were trimmed by 1 base and 0 bases, with 10 bases remaining between them. The CDR3 bases are TGTGCCAGCAGCTTAGTCCAGGTTAGCTCCTACAATGAGCAGTTCTTC. Translating gives CASSLVQVSSYNEQFF. The whole variable domain, remainder taken from reference TRBV7-9 and TRBJ2-1, is DTGVSQNPRHKITKRGQNVTFRCDPISEHNRLYWYRQTLGQGPEFLTYFQNEAQLEKSRLLSDRFSAERPKGSFSTLEIQRTEQGDSAMYLCASSLVQVSSYNEQFFGPGTRLTVL.

This clone was counted a few times. The chain combines TRBV10-3 with TRBJ2-5; 12 positions match TRBD2. The CDR3 length is 19 residues. Losses at the gene ends were 2 bases for V and 1 base for J; bases not matched to a gene: 11. Per germline, CDR1 ENHRY and CDR2 SYGVKD. CDR3 region: CAISEPPAGLAGTQETQYF. As DNA, the CDR3 is TGTGCCATCAGTGAGCCCCCAGCAGGACTAGCGGGAACCCAAGAGACCCAGTACTTC.

This chain joins TRBV9 and TRBJ2-7; 7 bases match TRBD1. V shed 3 bases and J 4 bases; nucleotides not matched to a gene: 10. Germline V gives CDR1 SGDLS, CDR2 YYNGEE. This CDR3 is built from 15 residues. CDR3 DNA sequence: TGTGCCAGCAGCGAAGGACCGGGACAGCCATACGAGCAGTACTTC. This encodes CASSEGPGQPYEQYF.

This clone was counted between two and nine times. The chain couples TRBV5-4 to TRBJ2-7; tentatively, D is TRBD1 (5 bases). V was trimmed by 4 bases and J by 1 base, leaving 12 bases between them. Germline CDR1 SGHNT, CDR2 YYREEE (reference sequence). The CDR3 covers 14 residues. CDR3 loop: CASSAETASYEQYF. The CDR3 region has the DNA TGTGCCAGCAGCGCGGAGACAGCATCCTACGAGCAGTACTTC.

The genes are TRBV11-2 and TRBJ2-5, with D maybe TRBD2 (5 bases). The CDR3 totals 15 residues. The V and J ends lost 6 bases and 5 bases respectively, with 19 bases between them. Looked up from germline, CDR1 is SGHAT and CDR2 is FQNNGV. The CDR3 DNA is TGTGCCAGCAGTATGAGAGAAGGGAGTGAGGAGACCCAGTACTTC. Translation gives CASSMREGSEETQYF.

This clone has more than one count but fewer than ten. The chain links TRBV11-2 to TRBJ2-5, with TRBD1 matching 8 bases. V lost 1 base, J lost 5 bases, and 6 bases stayed unmatched. Germline CDR1 and CDR2: SGHAT and FQNNGV. This CDR3 is 15 amino acids long. The CDR3, as DNA: TGTGCCAGCAGCTTAGCCCGGACAGGGTTGGAGACCCAGTACTTC. It codes for CASSLARTGLETQYF.

The chain couples TRBV12-5 to TRBJ2-1; D is ambiguous. Trimming left V 4 bases short and J 8 bases short, with 15 bases between. Germline V gene lookup returns CDR1 LGHNT and CDR2 FRNRAP. The CDR3 extends over 14 amino acids. This chain's CDR3 is CASGSGVLVDEQFF. CDR3 in DNA: TGTGCTAGTGGTTCTGGGGTTCTGGTCGATGAGCAGTTCTTC.

This clone was seen a few times. This chain uses TRBV29-1 with TRBJ2-3; D is unresolved. V lost 3 bases and J lost 1, with 8 bases in between. The V gene's germline CDR1 is SQVTM and CDR2 ANQGSEA. The CDR3 extends over 13 amino acids. CDR3 bases: TGCAGCGTTGATCCCCTAGGCACAGATACGCAGTATTTT. It yields the protein CSVDPLGTDTQYF.

This clone was counted ten times or more. The chain links TRBV14 to TRBJ1-2; D is uncertain. V lost 4 bases and J lost 3, with 6 bases in between. Germline V gene data show CDR1 as SGHDN and CDR2 as FVKESK. CDR3 length equals 12 residues. CDR3: CASSPGDYGYTF. The CDR3, as DNA: TGTGCCAGCAGCCCCGGTGACTATGGCTACACCTTC. The variable domain in full, with the rest retrieved from reference TRBV14 and TRBJ1-2, is EAGVTQFPSHSVIEKGQTVTLRCDPISGHDNLYWYRRVMGKEIKFLLHFVKESKQDESGMPNNRFLAERTGGTYSTLKVQPAELEDSGVYFCASSPGDYGYTFGSGTRLTVV.

Only a few counts were recorded for this clone. V is TRBV5-1 and J is TRBJ2-6; D gene unclear. This CDR3 comprises 16 residues. Germline V gene sequence: CDR1 SGHRS, CDR2 YFSETQ. Trimming took off 1 base at V and 3 bases at J, with 11 bases between the two ends. The CDR3 spells CASSLWSGYGANVLTF. The CDR3 nucleotides read TGCGCCAGCAGCTTGTGGTCCGGGTATGGGGCCAACGTCCTGACTTTC.

This clone was detected a few times. The gene calls are TRBV7-9 and TRBJ1-4; D is undetermined. The CDR3 sequence is 14 residues long. Germline-derived CDR1 and CDR2 are SEHNR and FQNEAQ (reference sequence). V lost 5 bases, J lost 8 bases, and 15 bases lay in between. The CDR3 region is CASSPQGRGEKLFF. As DNA, the CDR3 is TGTGCCAGCAGCCCTCAAGGCCGAGGGGAAAAACTGTTTTTT.

The chain joins TRBV7-2 to TRBJ1-1; 7 bases map to TRBD1. The ends lost 3 bases at V and 7 bases at J; junction bases unmatched: 5. Germline V CDR1 and CDR2: SGHTA, FQGNSA. CDR3 length: 13 residues. In DNA form, the CDR3 reads TGTGCCAGCAGCTTTACAGGGGTGGGTGAAGCTTTCTTT. Translated, it gives CASSFTGVGEAFF. Variable domain in full (rest from reference TRBV7-2 and TRBJ1-1): GAGVSQSPSNKVTEKGKDVELRCDPISGHTALYWYRQSLGQGLEFLIYFQGNSAPDKSGLPSDRFSAERTGGSVSTLTIQRTQQEDSAVYLCASSFTGVGEAFFGQGTRLTVV.

J is TRBJ1-5 and V is TRBV21-1; TRBD1 is the table's D call and was not checked against the DNA. TRBV21-1 is described as a pseudogene. The CDR3 consists of 17 residues. CDR3: CASSPPTARGHSQPQHF. In DNA form, the CDR3 reads TGTGCCAGCAGCCCCCCTACAGCCAGGGGGCATTCTCAGCCCCAGCATTTT.

The chain has TRBV18 and TRBJ1-4, with 8 nucleotides matching TRBD1. V shed 2 bases, J shed 5 bases, and the junction held 1 base outside the gene matches. The CDR3 covers 14 residues. Germline assignment: CDR1 KGHSH and CDR2 LQKENI. CDR3 sequence reads: CASSPRQGNEKLFF. The CDR3 region has the DNA TGTGCCAGCTCACCAAGACAGGGGAATGAAAAACTGTTTTTT.

This clone has ten or more counts. This chain joins TRBV14 and TRBJ2-4; no clear D gene. The CDR3 is 15 residues long. Per the germline V gene, CDR1 is SGHDN and CDR2 is FVKESK. V was clipped by 4 bases and J by 0 bases, with 10 bases between them. The DNA of the CDR3 is TGTGCCAGCAGCCTACTGCGGTTAGCCAAAAACATTCAGTACTTC. Residues: CASSLLRLAKNIQYF.

This clone has ten or more counts. V gene TRBV6-5 combines with J gene TRBJ2-7; 10 nucleotides line up with TRBD2. The CDR3 is 13 residues long. The germline V gene has CDR1 MNHEY and CDR2 SVGAGI. The J segment lost 6 bases and the V segment lost 5 bases, leaving 4 bases of the junction unmatched. The CDR3 bases are TGTGCCAGCAGTACCGGGACTAGCGTCGAGCAGTACTTC. This gives the protein CASSTGTSVEQYF.

The rearrangement joins TRBV4-3 to TRBJ2-3, with TRBD2 matching 7 bases. Losses at the gene ends were 3 bases for V and 2 bases for J; bases not matched to a gene: 8. The CDR3 has 16 residues. The V gene's germline CDR1 is LGHNA and CDR2 YSLEER. CDR3 region: CASSHQAGQTTDTQYF. The CDR3 DNA sequence: TGCGCCAGCAGCCACCAAGCGGGGCAAACCACAGATACGCAGTATTTT.

The chain uses TRBV7-2 and TRBJ2-3; weak D call: TRBD2 (5 bases). The CDR3 has 16 residues. The V and J ends lost 5 bases and 4 bases respectively, with 19 bases between them. Germline CDR1 and CDR2: SGHTA and FQGNSA. The CDR3 nucleotides read TGTGCCAGCAGCCAGGACCTGGGAGTTCGGGCAGATACGCAGTATTTT. This sequence encodes CASSQDLGVRADTQYF.

This clone has only a few counts. The chain carries TRBV6-5 and TRBJ1-1; D is uncertain. Trimming removed 0 bases at V and 11 bases at J, with 13 bases between. The CDR3 loop spans 13 amino acids. Germline V gene sequence: CDR1 MNHEY, CDR2 SVGAGI. The CDR3 is CASSYSNSPRAFF. The DNA for the CDR3 is TGTGCCAGCAGTTACTCGAACTCGCCTCGGGCTTTCTTT.

This clone was detected only a few times. This chain links TRBV15 with TRBJ2-3; no clear D. The V end lost 0 bases, the J end lost 4 bases, and 8 bases lay between the germline ends. CDR1 is LNHNV, CDR2 YYDKDF, per germline (reference sequence). The CDR3 totals 14 residues. The chain's CDR3 is CATSRDRPPDTQYF. The CDR3 bases are TGTGCCACCAGCAGAGATCGACCCCCAGATACGCAGTATTTT.

V usage is TRBV7-9 and J usage is TRBJ2-1; the D call may be TRBD1 or TRBD2 (5 bases each). Germline CDR1 SEHNR, CDR2 FQNEAQ (reference sequence). The V end was cut by 4 bases, the J end by 15 bases, with 22 bases between. This CDR3 is built from 14 residues. The CDR3: CASSSSGGRTKGFF. CDR3 in DNA: TGTGCCAGCAGCTCTAGTGGGGGTAGGACCAAAGGGTTCTTC.

In this sample, this clone turned up a few times. This sequence joins TRBV6-5 and TRBJ2-7; 7 positions match TRBD1. This CDR3 is built from 14 residues. Germline V lookup: CDR1 MNHEY, CDR2 SVGAGI. V shed 8 bases and J 2 bases; nucleotides not matched to a gene: 9. The chain's CDR3 is CASAGTVVPYEQYF. The CDR3, as DNA: TGTGCCAGCGCTGGGACAGTCGTACCCTACGAGCAGTACTTC.

This clone appeared many times. This chain uses TRBV29-1 with TRBJ1-4; D ambiguous. The CDR3 has 13 amino acids. V was cut by 4 bases and J by 7 bases, with 13 bases left in between. Germline-derived CDR1 and CDR2 are SQVTM and ANQGSEA. The CDR3 DNA is TGCAGCGTTGTACAGCCGGGCGCTGAAAAACTGTTTTTT. It encodes CSVVQPGAEKLFF.

This clone was found a few times. The chain is built from TRBV4-2 and TRBJ2-5, with a tentative D call TRBD2 (5 bases). The CDR3 has 16 residues. The germline V and J ends were trimmed by 1 base and 0 bases, with 12 bases remaining between them. Germline V gene lookup returns CDR1 LGHNA and CDR2 YNFKEQ. CDR3 region: CASSQGSLGNQETQYF. CDR3 DNA sequence: TGTGCCAGCAGCCAAGGGTCACTAGGAAACCAAGAGACCCAGTACTTC.

This clone was detected many times. This same CDR3 is encoded by further DNA sequences in the sample. V is TRBV5-6 and J is TRBJ2-7; D tentatively reads TRBD1 or TRBD2 (5 bases each). The germline CDR1 and CDR2 sequences are SGHDT and YYEEEE. The CDR3 loop spans 12 amino acids. V lost 3 bases, J lost 3 bases, and 7 bases lay in between. The CDR3 bases are TGTGCCAGCAGCTGGGGGAGCTACGAGCAGTACTTC. Translation gives CASSWGSYEQYF. Filled out from reference TRBV5-6 and TRBJ2-7, the complete variable domain reads DAGVTQSPTHLIKTRGQQVTLRCSPKSGHDTVSWYQQALGQGPQFIFQYYEEEERQRGNFPDRFSGHQFPNYSSELNVNALLLGDSALYLCASSWGSYEQYFGPGTRLTVT.